This T cell receptor beta chain was captured by sequencing in a study of T-cell memory formation after mild COVID-19 (dated by TCRdb to the early 2020s). Concerning the study at large: Most TCR sequence clusters were specific to one of the two donors. The cohort was made up of two young adult volunteers, one female and one male, who were previously healthy. In a couple of donors, T-cell clones that expanded and contracted after mild COVID-19 were tracked by sequencing TCRalpha and TCRbeta repertoires over time.

Sequenced using an Illumina NovaSeq 6000. cDNA libraries for TCRalpha and TCRbeta were prepared by 5'RACE using constant-segment primers, with sample barcodes and unique molecular identifiers added. Trizol reagent was used to extract RNA from every sample. The libraries were amplified in two PCR steps, and the second step added a second sample barcode and Illumina TruSeq adapters. Sequencing of libraries was performed on an Illumina NovaSeq with 2 x 150 bp paired-end reads. For the original study's pipeline: Reads were demultiplexed and collapsed into UMI-guided consensus sequences with migec v1.2.7. Using mixcr v2.1.11, the UMI consensuses were aligned to TRA and TRB V and J templates and assembled into clonotypes. Expanded or contracted clonotypes were those called significant by both edgeR and NoisET, with noise models trained on biological replicates. For edgeR calls, the thresholds were a false discovery rate-adjusted p below 0.01 and a log2 fold-change of 1. As an exploratory analysis of dynamics, PCA with hierarchical clustering was applied to max-normalized trajectories of the 1000 most abundant clonotypes. Separately sequenced CD4+ and CD8+ repertoires were used to assign the CD4 or CD8 phenotype of responding clones. The public reads were reprocessed in TCRdb via fastp at Q25 and MiXCR, keeping in-frame beta chains. Identical CDR3 protein sequences are pooled into one entry, listed with their most common genes and DNA. These V and J calls are TCRdb output, not the study's own analysis. The sample contains about 400,000 distinct CDR3 sequences, around 15% of them found a single time. Roughly 22% of the sample lies in the top ten.

This clonotype was seen only a few times. Its cognate antigen has yet to be identified. It has no much larger one-base neighbor in the sample; base qualities were not kept. Study-wide findings and limitations: Some responding clones were detected in pre-infection memory, suggesting pre-existing cross-reactive memory T cells joined the SARS-CoV-2 response. Clones contracting from day 15 to 85 had balanced CD4/CD8 phenotypes, while a second wave expanding from day 15 to 37 was biased towards CD4+. SARS-CoV-2 specificity of the second-wave clones peaking on day 37 was not confirmed. Contracting CD4+ clones were found mainly in CM and EM memory subsets, while CD8+ clones were enriched in EMRA. The study included only a couple of mild cases, and larger cohorts that include severe cases with pre-infection samples were judged to be necessary.

Ficoll-Paque density gradient centrifugation was used to isolate PBMCs. Sequences LGHNT (CDR1) and FRNRAP (CDR2) are obtained from the germline V gene. The trim is 3 bases for V and 8 bases for J, with a gap of 9 bases between the germline ends. CDR3 length: 12 amino acids, cysteine to phenylalanine. The sequence is cut down to CDR3 DNA, 36 bases in frame from base 1. The receptor comes from a man between 18 and 29 years old who had mild COVID-19 (a few samples of this study predate the infection). The sample titles of this study are shuffled in the database, so cell type and time point are left out; the donor was told from shared clones. The V and J genes are TRBV12-5 and TRBJ2-3; no D gene is confidently identified. Sequencing input: PBMCs or a T cell subset sorted from them (not recorded which). The CDR3 is CASGFGSATQYF. The DNA reads as follows: TGTGCTAGTGGTTTTGGTTCGGCTACGCAGTATTTT.